This T cell receptor beta chain comes out of a study of T cells in Graves' hyperthyroidism and ophthalmopathy. RNA transcripts provided the source from which TCR beta CDR3 regions were amplified. During a first-round RT-PCR of the TCR CDR3, the HTBI primer set was used. MiXCR, applied by TCRdb to the multiplex PCR reads, yields one record per CDR3 protein. The sample lists some 400,000 distinct CDR3 sequences; approximately 19% were seen once. This CDR3 region has 13 residues. Trimming removed 3 bases from V and 4 bases from J, with 10 bases in between. Germline lookup yields CDR1 MNHGY and CDR2 SAAAGT. The sample holds many counts of this clonotype.

Sample: blood. The clonotype comes from a young woman with Graves' hyperthyroidism. The chain has TRBV6-8 and TRBJ2-7, with D perhaps matching TRBD1 (5 bases). Here the CDR3 DNA reads TGTGCCAGCAGTTATATCAGGGCTTACGAGCAGTACTTC. Its protein is CASSYIRAYEQYF.